A selection of T cell receptor beta chains follows, all from one sample in a study of cytomegalovirus exposure and HLA in healthy donors. Some clones are missing from TCRdb's copy, which holds only in-frame ones; the method was immunoSEQ multiplex PCR. This sample yields some 81,000 clones, of which around 70% are seen a single time; 11% belongs to the top ten. Input material: PBMCs. The source is a woman aged 40 to 50 in good health and CMV-seropositive. Each CDR3 is given with its conserved first and last residue. A D gene is named only where the DNA matches it firmly. Only some rows state a clone size, as once, few, many or a class for expanded clones.

TRBJ2-7	NA	TRBV6-5	NA	CASSGEGGLEQYF	TGTGCCAGCAGTGGAGAGGGGGGGCTCGAGCAGTACTTC
TRBJ1-4	NA	TRBV15	NA	CATSRPGSLNEKLFF	TGTGCCACCAGCAGACCGGGGAGCCTTAATGAAAAACTGTTTTTT
TRBJ1-1	NA	TRBV2	TRBD1	CASSGPGQGAMRFMNTEAFF	TGTGCCAGCAGTGGGCCGGGACAGGGGGCTATGAGGTTCATGAACACTGAAGCTTTCTTT
TRBJ2-7	NA	TRBV28	NA	CASRSLTGSSYEQYF	TGTGCCAGCAGATCCCTAACAGGGAGCTCCTACGAGCAGTACTTC
TRBJ2-7	NA	TRBV30	NA	CAWGDNSYEQYF	TGTGCCTGGGGTGACAACTCCTACGAGCAGTACTTC
TRBJ1-2	NA	TRBV28	NA	CASNSLGGGNYGYTF	TGTGCCAGCAACTCGCTAGGGGGAGGGAACTATGGCTACACCTTC
TRBJ1-1	NA	TRBV2	NA	CASSEVPGVTEAFF	TGTGCCAGCAGTGAAGTGCCAGGGGTCACTGAAGCTTTCTTT
TRBJ1-4	few	TRBV6-6	NA	CASEGRRGEKLFF	TGTGCCAGCGAGGGAAGACGGGGTGAAAAACTGTTTTTT
TRBJ1-4	NA	TRBV4-1	TRBD1	CASSRSNIPGQGNEKLFF	TGCGCCAGCAGCCGTTCAAACATCCCGGGACAGGGTAATGAAAAACTGTTTTTT
TRBJ1-1	NA	TRBV23-1	TRBD1	CASSQSQQGGGTEAFF	TGCGCCAGCAGTCAATCGCAGCAAGGGGGCGGCACTGAAGCTTTCTTT
TRBJ2-7	few	TRBV6-5	TRBD2	CASSNLGASGDEQYF	TGTGCCAGCAGTAATCTGGGGGCTAGCGGGGACGAGCAGTACTTC
TRBJ1-1	once	TRBV18	TRBD1	CASSPLGQGAAEAFF	TGTGCCAGCTCACCACTCGGACAGGGGGCGGCTGAAGCTTTCTTT
TRBJ1-1	few	TRBV19	NA	CASRIGFNTEAFF	TGTGCCAGTCGGATCGGGTTCAACACTGAAGCTTTCTTT
TRBJ1-6	NA	TRBV14	NA	CASSCRPGEKGWGNSPLHF	TGTGCCAGCAGCTGCCGACCAGGGGAGAAAGGTTGGGGGAATTCACCCCTCCACTTT
TRBJ1-5	few	TRBV28	NA	CASSLGRSNQPQHF	TGTGCCAGCAGTTTAGGGAGGTCCAATCAGCCCCAGCATTTT
TRBJ2-4	once	TRBV7-9	NA	CASSLGAEYIQYF	TGTGCCAGCAGCTTAGGGGCAGAGTACATTCAGTACTTC
TRBJ1-2	once	TRBV7-9	NA	CASSLGETFDGYTF	TGTGCCAGCAGCTTAGGAGAGACATTCGATGGCTACACCTTC
TRBJ2-3	NA	TRBV6-1	TRBD1	CASRKPGQGRDTQYF	TGTGCCAGCAGGAAGCCGGGACAGGGTCGGGATACGCAGTATTTT
TRBJ1-2	NA	TRBV4-1	NA	CARIRTDRQGYTF	TGCGCGCGGATCCGGACAGATCGCCAGGGCTACACCTTC
TRBJ2-6	NA	TRBV18	NA	CASSAYGAGSGGANVLTF	TGTGCCAGCTCAGCCTACGGCGCAGGGTCGGGTGGGGCCAACGTCCTGACTTTC
TRBJ1-1	NA	TRBV19	TRBD1	CASSDRGRNTEAFF	TGTGCCAGTAGTGACAGGGGGAGAAACACTGAAGCTTTCTTT
TRBJ1-6	NA	TRBV6-4	NA	CASSDRPGENSPLHF	TGTGCCAGCAGTGACAGGCCAGGGGAAAATTCACCCCTCCACTTT
TRBJ2-1	NA	TRBV5-1	NA	CASSFAGGYNEQFF	TGCGCCAGCAGCTTCGCAGGGGGGTACAATGAGCAGTTCTTC
TRBJ2-1	few	TRBV7-9	TRBD2	CASSPGTTQEQFF	TGTGCCAGCAGCCCCGGGACTACACAGGAGCAGTTCTTC
TRBJ2-7	NA	TRBV21-1	NA	CASSSGAGGLYEQYF	TGTGCCAGCAGCTCAGGGGCAGGGGGACTCTACGAGCAGTACTTC
TRBJ1-2	NA	TRBV9	TRBD1	CASSIAGTDYGYTF	TGTGCCAGCAGCATAGCCGGGACAGATTATGGCTACACCTTC
TRBJ1-3	NA	TRBV6-5	NA	CASSPKKLSGNTIYF	TGTGCCAGCAGCCCCAAGAAACTCTCTGGAAACACCATATATTTT
TRBJ1-2	NA	TRBV27	TRBD1	CASSFGTGSPIYGYTF	TGTGCCAGCAGTTTCGGGACAGGCTCACCAATCTATGGCTACACCTTC
TRBJ2-7	NA	TRBV6-5	NA	CASSGGRTTYEQYF	TGTGCCAGCAGTGGCGGTCGGACTACCTACGAGCAGTACTTC
TRBJ1-1	NA	TRBV28	NA	CASGNGDPVFTEAFF	TGTGCCAGCGGTAACGGAGACCCCGTGTTTACTGAAGCTTTCTTT
TRBJ2-7	few	TRBV6-5	NA	CASSSSGHNEQYF	TGTGCCAGCAGCTCCTCAGGGCACAACGAGCAGTACTTC
TRBJ2-7	NA	TRBV6-1	NA	CASSEAVSGDEQYF	TGTGCCAGCAGTGAAGCGGTGTCAGGGGACGAGCAGTACTTC
TRBJ2-3	NA	TRBV4-3	TRBD2	CASSQDGRGTSGGDDTQYF	TGCGCCAGCAGCCAAGATGGCAGGGGGACTAGCGGGGGGGATGATACGCAGTATTTT
TRBJ2-5	NA	TRBV5-1	TRBD2	CASSLGQISGAQYF	TGCGCCAGCAGCTTGGGACAAATAAGCGGGGCCCAGTACTTC
TRBJ2-7	NA	TRBV6-1	TRBD1	CATRDRHYEQYF	TGTGCCACACGGGACAGACACTACGAGCAGTACTTC
TRBJ1-3	NA	TRBV28	NA	CASSSHGGNTIYF	TGTGCCAGCAGTTCCCACGGGGGAAACACCATATATTTT
TRBJ2-3	few	TRBV11-2	NA	CASSLDSTGRFTDTQYF	TGTGCCAGCAGCTTAGATAGTACTGGGAGATTCACAGATACGCAGTATTTT
TRBJ2-7	NA	TRBV28	NA	CASSSGQTNYEQYF	TGTGCCAGCAGTTCGGGACAAACTAACTACGAGCAGTACTTC
TRBJ2-1	NA	TRBV7-2	NA	CASSLVWGPGNEQFF	TGTGCCAGCAGCTTAGTCTGGGGTCCGGGGAATGAGCAGTTCTTC
TRBJ2-3	NA	TRBV5-6	TRBD1	CASSLDRGSRGTDTQYF	TGTGCCAGCAGCTTGGACAGGGGCTCTAGGGGCACAGATACGCAGTATTTT
TRBJ2-6	NA	TRBV28	TRBD1	CASSMTGAPLWANVLTF	TGTGCCAGCAGTATGACAGGGGCCCCTCTGTGGGCCAACGTCCTGACTTTC